The entry below gives a single TCR beta chain sequence along with its context. Ten or more counts support this clonotype. Its recognized antigen is unknown. No much larger clone exists at a distance of one base, and base qualities are not known. The CDR3 goes from the cysteine to the phenylalanine over 16 residues. The retained sequence is limited to the CDR3, 48 bases, with the frame set at the first base. For this chain, trimming is 5 bases at the V end and 1 base at the J end, and the number of junction bases without a gene match is 9. According to the germline V gene (reference sequence), CDR1 reads SGHAT and CDR2 reads FQDESV. In light of the paper, this sample's time point label describes: newly diagnosed GD, antithyroid drugs for less than 3 months. For both TCR sequencing and RNA sequencing, RNA was extracted from PBMCs using TRIzol. The diagnosis of Graves' disease was made according to American Thyroid Association guidelines. Patients for the study were recruited at an endocrinology department in Xi'an, China. Each patient gave about 8.1 milliliters of peripheral blood, collected in an EDTA anticoagulant tube. PBMCs were isolated by Ficoll Paque Plus density gradient separation without further T cell sorting. An Agilent 2100 Bioanalyzer and agarose gel were used to assess RNA quality, and a NanoDrop 2000 was used to measure RNA concentration.

The data originate from a study of regulatory T cells in long-lasting Graves disease (TCRdb year 2021). Regarding the research as a whole: Newly diagnosed Graves' disease patients had taken antithyroid drugs for less than 3 months. Persistent Graves' disease patients were compared with newly diagnosed Graves' disease patients by peripheral blood TCR sequencing and RNA sequencing. The study took place in China and was registered as a clinical trial. A total of 33 samples underwent TCR sequencing, from roughly 13 patients with persistent Graves' disease and 20 or so patients with newly diagnosed Graves' disease.

The paper as a whole reports these results and caveats: Lower TCR Shannon entropy and fewer highly expanded clones were observed in persistent Graves' disease patients than in newly diagnosed patients, which suggested clonal expansion. Only peripheral blood was studied, because thyroid tissue, the primary lesion, was inaccessible. Sequencing and analysis were restricted to the TCR beta chain. More public clonotypes were shared among persistent patients (more than 2,500) than among newly diagnosed patients (roughly 1,000). The authors noted that the small sample size was a limitation that may lower accuracy. Persistent disease showed preferential use of TRBV28, TRBJ1-2 and TRBJ2-5, whereas newly diagnosed disease favored TRBV20-1 and TRBJ2-1.

Receptor amplification or capture employed multiplex PCR. TCRdb lists the instrument as Illumina HiSeq 4000. CDR3 regions were amplified by Arm-PCR with iRepertoire HTBI primers to construct TCR beta libraries. PCR products were gel purified before sequencing. Per the original workflow: Gene usage analysis of CDR3 amino acid clonotypes relied on the approximately 60 TRBV and about 15 TRBJ segments identified across samples. COPE and FqMerger were used to merge filtered high-quality paired reads into contigs. Contigs were aligned with BLAST to IMGT TRBV, TRBD and TRBJ reference genes, and CDR3 was defined per IMGT. Clonotypes above 0.1% frequency were classified as highly expanded clones. Shannon entropy was used to measure repertoire diversity, and the Gini coefficient was used to measure V-J evenness. Public clonotypes were defined as clonotypes shared by more than one individual. TCRdb reanalyzed the raw reads on its own, using fastp at Q25 for trimming and MiXCR for clone calling, and kept in-frame beta chains. Entries that share a CDR3 protein sequence are merged under the most common genes and DNA. The V and J calls, along with clone size, are taken from TCRdb and not from the paper's own processing. The sample table lists 410,000 or so distinct CDR3 sequences, 15% of them with a count of one. The ten largest clones take up over 15% of the sample.

The data were also submitted as part of a second study, on T cells in Graves' hyperthyroidism and ophthalmopathy. From the second report: Stable Graves' hyperthyroidism was defined as the absence of progression to ophthalmopathy over 18 months of follow-up. The hyperthyroidism patients were between 18 and 65 years old and newly diagnosed, with a disease duration of less than 2 months. Patients with uncontrolled infections, other autoimmune diseases, pregnancy or lactation were excluded. Clinical symptoms, serum thyroxine and TRAb, thyroid ultrasound, and orbital computed tomography formed the basis for the diagnoses. The first round of RT-PCR for the TCR CDR3 was performed with the HTBI primer set and the Qiagen OneStep RT-PCR kit. Most expanded thyroid clonotypes (frequency above 0.001) were also detected in blood, suggesting blood repertoires may reflect thyroid immune responses. In cross-validation, a model built on a 13 V-J signature told ophthalmopathy apart from stable hyperthyroidism with over 85% sensitivity and approximately 84% specificity, and in testing the same model reached 80%/75%. In validation, progression to ophthalmopathy was predicted by the model with about 70% sensitivity and 72% to 85% specificity, a median of approximately 7.1 months before onset. To identify TCR V-J signatures that set the groups apart, the researchers used a discovery cohort of 100 or so patients, made up of 40 to 45 with Graves' ophthalmopathy and some 55 with stable Graves' hyperthyroidism. Prospective prediction of ophthalmopathy was tested in an independent validation cohort of 18 to 20 hyperthyroidism patients and 17 patients who later progressed to ophthalmopathy. For training and testing, the approximately 92 patients in the discovery cohort were randomly divided in a 7:3 ratio. In addition, the study compared T-cell repertoires in thyroid tissue and in blood from about 6 Graves' hyperthyroidism patients. After blood sampling, hyperthyroidism patients were treated with methimazole at a starting dose of 30 mg daily, and ophthalmopathy patients were treated with high-dose intravenous methylprednisolone. The libraries were constructed in a second round of multiplex PCR and then size-selected and purified. Paired-end sequencing of the libraries was performed with 100 bp reads on an Illumina HiSeq2000. SOAPnuke was used to process the raw data, with reads discarded if the reads contained adapters or uncalled bases, had a mean Phred below 15, or lacked an exact constant-primer or identifier match. High-quality paired reads were merged using COPE v1.2.5, and each unique nucleotide sequence was defined as a clonotype. MiTCR v1.1 was used to align the clonotypes against IMGT TRBV, TRBD and TRBJ reference segments. The analysis included only V-J combinations with a frequency above 0.0001, which together covered more than 98% of the repertoires. A TCS score was defined as the ratio between F50 (clonal expansion) and ExV (chaos), using BLOSUM62-based TCRdist between CDR3 peptides within each V-J. Welch's t-statistics and random forest reduced just over 500 V-J features to 13, which were used in a naive Bayes classifier (R e1071). No statistical method was used to set the sample size in advance, and investigators knew the group allocation. The paper describes TCR Vbeta CDR3 sequencing of 135 peripheral blood samples, made up of under 50 ophthalmopathy patients, around 78 hyperthyroidism patients and about 17 progressor patients.

The chain was built from TRBV11-1 and TRBJ1-1; TRBD1 fits 8 bases in the junction. The sequenced sample was peripheral blood mononuclear cells (PBMCs), obtained at new diagnosis, from a patient treated with antithyroid drugs. This TCR was recovered from a woman younger than 45 with Graves disease. Donor details come from another sample of the same person, matched by shared clones. The DNA sequence is TGTGCCAGCAGCCCCAGGACAGGGAGAGGGAACACTGAAGCTTTCTTT. It codes for CASSPRTGRGNTEAFF.